This passage covers 32 T cell receptor beta chains from one sample sequenced in a study of shared clonotypes between healthy human individuals. TCRdb's copy holds only in-frame clones and misses some; the assay was immunoSEQ multiplex PCR. The sample lists roughly 2.4 million clones; almost 96% were seen once. Sequencing input: naive CD4+ T cells sorted from blood. The subset denotes: CD45RA+ positively selected. Receptors originate from a man in his late teens or twenties in good health.

The gene calls are TRBV2 and TRBJ2-7; D perhaps matches TRBD1 (6 bases). Germline-derived CDR1 and CDR2 are SNHLY and FYNNEI. This CDR3 contains 14 residues. V gave up 7 bases and J gave up 1 base, with 14 bases separating them. CDR3 in amino acids: CASKRDKPSYEQYF. The CDR3 bases are TGTGCCAGCAAACGGGACAAACCTTCCTACGAGCAGTACTTC.

The chain carries TRBV13 and TRBJ1-2; weak D call: TRBD1 (6 bases). CDR1 and CDR2 (germline): PRHDT, FYEKMQ (reference sequence). This CDR3 is built from 14 residues. The germline V and J ends were trimmed by 5 bases and 2 bases, with 12 bases remaining between them. The CDR3 DNA sequence: TGTGCCAGCAGCCCCCTTACAGGGAACTATGGCTACACCTTC. It encodes CASSPLTGNYGYTF.

Concerning this clone itself: This sample includes further DNA sequences coding for the same CDR3. The CDR3, as DNA: TGTGCCAGCAGCTTGGTTTCCACAGATACGCAGTATTTT. The encoded protein is CASSLVSTDTQYF. The V and J genes are TRBV5-4 and TRBJ2-3; D is undetermined. V lost 0 bases to trimming and J lost 2 bases, with 4 bases between them. CDR1 is SGHNT and CDR2 is YYREEE in the germline V gene (reference sequence). The CDR3 totals 13 residues. Full variable domain (remainder filled in from reference TRBV5-4 and TRBJ2-3): ETGVTQSPTHLIKTRGQQVTLRCSSQSGHNTVSWYQQALGQGPQFIFQYYREEENGRGNFPPRFSGLQFPNYSSELNVNALELDDSALYLCASSLVSTDTQYFGPGTRLTVL.

The chain couples TRBV28 to TRBJ1-4, with D unclear. Germline CDR1 reads MDHEN; CDR2 reads SYDVKM. Trimming removed 2 bases at V and 4 bases at J, with 5 bases between. This CDR3 is built from 13 residues. CDR3: CASSLNGNEKLFF. The CDR3 DNA reads TGTGCCAGCAGTTTAAACGGTAATGAAAAACTGTTTTTT.

About this clone itself: Other DNA variants within this sample encode the same CDR3. The V call is TRBV6-1, the J call TRBJ1-2; TRBD1 is a possible D gene (5 bases). Germline assignment: CDR1 MNHNS and CDR2 SASEGT. The V and J ends lost 0 bases and 4 bases respectively, with 9 bases between them. The CDR3 spans 14 residues. Written as DNA, the CDR3 is TGTGCCAGCAGTGAAGCTACAGGCATCTATGGCTACACCTTC. Translated, it gives CASSEATGIYGYTF.

The chain is built from TRBV7-9 and TRBJ1-1; D remains ambiguous. The CDR3 is 11 amino acids. Trimming took off 5 bases at V and 9 bases at J, with 10 bases between the two ends. Germline CDR1 is SEHNR and CDR2 is FQNEAQ (reference sequence). DNA for the CDR3: TGTGCCAGCAGCAAAGACGGTAAAGCTTTCTTT. The encoded protein is CASSKDGKAFF.

This sequence joins TRBV2 and TRBJ2-1; D unresolved. The V gene lost 4 bases and the J gene lost 5 bases, with 9 bases spanning the gap. The CDR3 has 13 amino acids. CDR1 is SNHLY and CDR2 is FYNNEI in the germline V gene. The CDR3 reads CASSGRMDNEQFF. The CDR3 nucleotides read TGTGCCAGCAGTGGACGGATGGACAATGAGCAGTTCTTC.

The J gene is TRBJ1-2, the V gene TRBV7-9; D ambiguous. CDR1 and CDR2 from the germline V gene are SEHNR and FQNEAQ (reference sequence). Trimming pared 11 bases from V and 10 bases from J, leaving 20 bases between. CDR3 size: 12 residues. The CDR3 sequence: CAGTPFSQDYTF. For the CDR3, the DNA is TGTGCCGGAACGCCCTTTTCCCAGGACTACACCTTC.

The rearrangement uses TRBV7-6 and TRBJ2-5, with D maybe TRBD1 (6 bases). The CDR3 extends over 13 amino acids. The germline V and J ends were trimmed by 1 base and 5 bases, with 8 bases remaining between them. Germline CDR1 and CDR2: SGHVS and FNYEAQ. DNA for the CDR3: TGTGCCAGCAGCTTAGTCCAGGGGGAGACCCAGTACTTC. Translating gives CASSLVQGETQYF.

The chain has TRBV6-6 and TRBJ2-7; D remains unclear. Per the germline V gene, CDR1 is MNHNY and CDR2 is SVGAGI (reference sequence). This CDR3 has 13 amino acids. Trimming removed 3 bases at V and 5 bases at J, with 11 bases between. CDR3 sequence (DNA): TGTGCCAGCAGTTATCGGTTGGGCAACGAGCAGTACTTC. Protein product: CASSYRLGNEQYF.

V and J are TRBV7-2 and TRBJ2-2; TRBD1 or TRBD2 may be the D gene (5 bases each). V was trimmed by 6 bases and J by 0 bases, leaving 8 bases between them. Germline loops: CDR1 SGHTA, CDR2 FQGNSA. The CDR3 has 14 residues. The CDR3 DNA sequence: TGTGCCAGCAGGGGACGTTCGAACACCGGGGAGCTGTTTTTT. As protein: CASRGRSNTGELFF.

The chain is built from TRBV18 and TRBJ2-2; no definite D call. The CDR3 sequence is 14 residues long. With 1 base removed from V and 3 bases from J, the gap between germline ends came to 6 bases. CDR1 is KGHSH, CDR2 LQKENI, per germline. Here the CDR3 DNA reads TGTGCCAGCTCACCACTGCCCGACACCGGGGAGCTGTTTTTT. This encodes CASSPLPDTGELFF.

The J gene is TRBJ1-5, the V gene TRBV4-1, with D unresolved. The CDR3 runs to 15 residues. V was cut by 0 bases and J by 3 bases, with 9 bases left in between. From germline, CDR1 is MGHRA and CDR2 YSYEKL. The CDR3 here is CASSQDGVNNQPQHF. CDR3 DNA: TGCGCCAGCAGCCAAGATGGGGTTAACAATCAGCCCCAGCATTTT.

The chain employs TRBV6-1 and TRBJ2-5; 9 bases align to TRBD1. The CDR3 is made up of 13 amino acids. With 5 bases clipped from V and 5 bases from J, the junction kept 3 bases outside the gene matches. CDR1 and CDR2 from the germline V gene are MNHNS and SASEGT. The CDR3 sequence is CASSTGGAETQYF. The CDR3 coding sequence is TGTGCCAGCAGTACAGGGGGCGCGGAGACCCAGTACTTC.

This clone was seen only a few times. The V call is TRBV4-1, the J call TRBJ1-3; 11 bases match TRBD1. The CDR3 totals 16 residues. V gave up 6 bases and J gave up 4 bases; unmatched junction bases: 8. Germline CDR1 is MGHRA and CDR2 is YSYEKL. The CDR3, as DNA: TGCGCCAGCAGGCCTAGGACAGGGGGCTCCGGAAACACCATATATTTT. Translation: CASRPRTGGSGNTIYF.

The chain carries TRBV7-2 and TRBJ2-7; D ambiguous. The V and J ends lost 3 bases and 0 bases respectively, with 12 bases between them. From germline, CDR1 is SGHTA and CDR2 FQGNSA. The CDR3 spans 15 residues. The CDR3 here is CASSLFGETSYEQYF. In nucleotides, the CDR3 is TGTGCCAGCAGCTTGTTTGGAGAAACCTCCTACGAGCAGTACTTC.

This chain joins TRBV7-2 and TRBJ2-7; 11 nucleotides align to TRBD2. The junction had 5 bases not matched to a gene; V was cut back by 5 bases and J by 2 bases. CDR3 size: 15 residues. From germline, CDR1 is SGHTA and CDR2 FQGNSA. This chain's CDR3 is CASSPLTSGTYEQYF. CDR3 DNA sequence: TGTGCCAGCAGCCCTCTGACTAGCGGGACCTACGAGCAGTACTTC.

The chain has TRBV7-3 and TRBJ1-5; D remains ambiguous. The CDR3 has 9 amino acids. Germline-derived CDR1 and CDR2 are SGHTA and FQGTGA. Trimming left V 11 bases short and J 3 bases short, with 2 bases between. This chain's CDR3 is CAPNQPQHF. For the CDR3, the DNA is TGTGCCCCCAATCAGCCCCAGCATTTT.

The chain couples TRBV7-9 to TRBJ1-1; the match to TRBD1 covers 7 bases. This CDR3 is 14 amino acids long. J was trimmed by 1 base and V by 5 bases; bases with no gene match: 4. In germline, CDR1 is SEHNR, CDR2 FQNEAQ (reference sequence). For the CDR3, the DNA is TGTGCCAGCAGCACCCAGGGGGGGAACACTGAAGCTTTCTTT. Amino acid sequence: CASSTQGGNTEAFF.

V is TRBV6-5 and J is TRBJ2-5; unclear D gene. With 0 bases removed from V and 7 bases from J, the gap between germline ends came to 12 bases. Germline V gives CDR1 MNHEY, CDR2 SVGAGI. The CDR3 runs to 14 residues. The CDR3 region has the DNA TGTGCCAGCAGTTACTCGAGTGGCGGTGGGACCCAGTACTTC. Protein: CASSYSSGGGTQYF.

In the case of this clone: Different DNA sequences within this sample yield the same CDR3. This chain joins TRBV5-1 and TRBJ2-2, with 7 bases matching TRBD2. V shed 0 bases, J shed 2 bases, and the junction held 4 bases outside the gene matches. Germline values: CDR1 SGHRS, CDR2 YFSETQ. CDR3 size: 16 residues. CDR3 loop: CASSLAASGNTGELFF. CDR3 nucleotide sequence: TGCGCCAGCAGCTTGGCCGCTAGCGGCAACACCGGGGAGCTGTTTTTT.

The chain recombines TRBV18 with TRBJ2-1; 8 positions agree with TRBD1. The CDR3 length is 15 residues. The V and J ends lost 6 bases and 3 bases, in that order; junction bases with no gene match: 7. Germline CDR1 is KGHSH and CDR2 is LQKENI. CDR3 protein: CASSGGGQGYNEQFF. CDR3 DNA: TGTGCCAGCTCTGGAGGAGGACAGGGCTACAATGAGCAGTTCTTC. Looking up the rest from reference TRBV18 and TRBJ2-1 gives the full variable domain: NAGVMQNPRHLVRRRGQEARLRCSPMKGHSHVYWYRQLPEEGLKFMVYLQKENIIDESGMPKERFSAEFPKEGPSILRIQQVVRGDSAAYFCASSGGGQGYNEQFFGPGTRLTVL.

The chain couples TRBV5-4 to TRBJ2-3; D gene uncertain. Germline lookup yields CDR1 SGHNT and CDR2 YYREEE (reference sequence). CDR3 length: 14 amino acids. V was pared by 2 bases and J by 1 base, with 8 bases between. The CDR3 nucleotides read TGTGCCAGCAGCTTTAAGCAGGGCACAGATACGCAGTATTTT. Translating it yields CASSFKQGTDTQYF. The full variable domain, completed using reference TRBV5-4 and TRBJ2-3, is ETGVTQSPTHLIKTRGQQVTLRCSSQSGHNTVSWYQQALGQGPQFIFQYYREEENGRGNFPPRFSGLQFPNYSSELNVNALELDDSALYLCASSFKQGTDTQYFGPGTRLTVL.

The chain combines TRBV10-2 with TRBJ2-5; D tentatively fits TRBD1 or TRBD2 (6 bases each). Germline CDR1 reads WSHSY; CDR2 reads SAAADI. Between the trimmed V and J ends, which lost 3 bases and 5 bases, there was a span of 19 bases. CDR3 length: 16 residues. As DNA, the CDR3 is TGCGCCAGCAGTGACCCCTCTAAAGGGGGGACGGAGACCCAGTACTTC. Its protein product is CASSDPSKGGTETQYF.

The V and J genes are TRBV9 and TRBJ2-1; D unclear. The CDR3 contains 14 residues. Germline V gene lookup returns CDR1 SGDLS and CDR2 YYNGEE. V was cut by 1 base and J by 9 bases, with 14 bases left in between. For the CDR3, the DNA is TGTGCCAGCAGCGTAAGGGTCTTTGTCTCTGAGCAGTTCTTC. Translating gives CASSVRVFVSEQFF.

The chain employs TRBV18 and TRBJ1-5; D is uncertain. Per germline, CDR1 KGHSH and CDR2 LQKENI. This CDR3 has 14 residues. V lost 1 base to trimming and J lost 2 bases, with 6 bases between them. The DNA of the CDR3 is TGTGCCAGCTCACCACAGGACGGCAATCAGCCCCAGCATTTT. It specifies CASSPQDGNQPQHF.

The V call is TRBV6-1, the J call TRBJ2-2; 7 bases map to TRBD1. The germline V gene encodes CDR1 MNHNS and CDR2 SASEGT. This CDR3 contains 15 residues. Trimming removed 5 bases from V and 4 bases from J; junction bases left unmatched: 7. The CDR3 coding sequence is TGTGCCAGCAGTCGACAGGGCCTTTCCACCGGGGAGCTGTTTTTT. The encoded protein is CASSRQGLSTGELFF.

This clone appeared a single time. This chain connects TRBV5-1 to TRBJ2-5, with 7 bases aligning to TRBD2. This CDR3 comprises 14 residues. Germline V gives CDR1 SGHRS, CDR2 YFSETQ. After removal of 3 bases from V and 4 bases from J, the junction contained 6 bases not matched to a gene. The CDR3 DNA sequence: TGCGCCAGCAGCTCGGGACCGGGGGGAGAGACCCAGTACTTC. It specifies CASSSGPGGETQYF. The complete variable domain, with remaining parts taken from reference TRBV5-1 and TRBJ2-5, reads KAGVTQTPRYLIKTRGQQVTLSCSPISGHRSVSWYQQTPGQGLQFLFEYFSETQRNKGNFPGRFSGRQFSNSRSEMNVSTLELGDSALYLCASSSGPGGETQYFGPGTRLLVL.

This chain connects TRBV5-1 to TRBJ2-7; 13 bases line up with TRBD2. CDR3 length: 16 amino acids. V lost 3 bases, J lost 5 bases, and 8 bases stayed unmatched. From germline, CDR1 is SGHRS and CDR2 YFSETQ. CDR3 nucleotides: TGCGCCAGCAGCTCAGGGACTAGCGGGAATCGGCACGAGCAGTACTTC. It specifies CASSSGTSGNRHEQYF.

The chain has TRBV5-1 and TRBJ1-5, with D unresolved. Deletions cut 4 bases from V and 7 bases from J, with 12 bases between. The CDR3 covers 13 residues. Germline V gene lookup returns CDR1 SGHRS and CDR2 YFSETQ. CDR3 amino acids: CASSQDPGQPQHF. The CDR3 nucleotides read TGCGCCAGCAGCCAGGACCCGGGACAGCCCCAGCATTTT.

V gene TRBV5-4 combines with J gene TRBJ2-2, with TRBD2 matching 8 bases. The V segment lost 4 bases and the J segment 6 bases; nucleotides outside the gene matches: 14. Germline assignment: CDR1 SGHNT and CDR2 YYREEE (reference sequence). This CDR3 contains 17 residues. In DNA, the CDR3 is TGTGCCAGCAGCCCGGCTGGGAGCGGGAGTGTCCCCGGGGAGCTGTTTTTT. Amino acid sequence: CASSPAGSGSVPGELFF.

This sequence joins TRBV5-4 and TRBJ1-3; no clear D. Trimming cost V 9 bases and J 2 bases, with 9 bases left between them. Per germline, CDR1 SGHNT and CDR2 YYREEE (reference sequence). The CDR3 is 12 residues long. CDR3 nucleotides: TGTGCCACCTCTAGACCTGGAAACACCATATATTTT. This codes for CATSRPGNTIYF. Full variable domain (missing parts from reference TRBV5-4 and TRBJ1-3): ETGVTQSPTHLIKTRGQQVTLRCSSQSGHNTVSWYQQALGQGPQFIFQYYREEENGRGNFPPRFSGLQFPNYSSELNVNALELDDSALYLCATSRPGNTIYFGEGSWLTVV.